The 5 T cell receptor beta chains below all came from one sample that was sequenced in a study of T-cell reconstitution after alpha-beta-depleted transplantation in children. This sample's TCRbeta library carried unique molecular identifier barcodes. MiXCR, applied by TCRdb to the PCR reads, yields one record per CDR3 protein. The data show almost 500,000 distinct CDR3 sequences, about 10% seen once. Sample: PBMCs, taken before TCRalphabeta/CD19-depleted stem cell transplant. The origin of the receptors is a child aged 2 to 15 with inherited bone marrow failure, due to receive a stem cell transplant.

Only a few counts were recorded for this clonotype. This chain joins TRBV18 and TRBJ2-1, with 9 nucleotides matching TRBD2. Germline V gene lookup returns CDR1 KGHSH and CDR2 LQKENI. CDR3 size: 16 residues. J gave up 5 bases and V 3 bases, and 8 bases lay outside the gene matches. Here the CDR3 reads CASSPGAGGAHNEQFF. The CDR3 DNA is TGTGCCAGCTCACCGGGAGCGGGAGGAGCCCACAATGAGCAGTTCTTC.

The genes are TRBV20-1 and TRBJ1-5; D is possibly TRBD1 (5 bases). V was clipped by 3 bases and J by 0 bases, with 9 bases between them. CDR1 is DFQATT and CDR2 is SNEGSKA in the germline V gene (reference sequence). The CDR3 loop spans 14 amino acids. CDR3 protein: CSASTQGSNQPQHF. The CDR3 nucleotides are TGCAGTGCTAGTACCCAGGGTAGCAATCAGCCCCAGCATTTT.

Details on this clonotype: This may arise from a read error, as a much more abundant clone is one base away. In nucleotides, the CDR3 is TGTGCCACTGGCCTACAGGGAGGGGAGACCCCGTACTTC. It is translated as CATGLQGGETPYF. V and J are TRBV24-1 and TRBJ2-5; D is possibly TRBD2 (7 bases). Germline assignment: CDR1 KGHDR and CDR2 SFDVKD. CDR3 length: 13 amino acids.

This clonotype has ten or more counts. The rearrangement links TRBV4-1 to TRBJ2-2; D possibly uses TRBD1 or TRBD2 (5 bases each). The germline gives CDR1 MGHRA, CDR2 YSYEKL. Trimming stripped 1 base from V and 9 bases from J, with 18 bases between. The CDR3 extends over 16 amino acids. CDR3: CASSQVSGRTGRELFF. As DNA, the CDR3 is TGCGCCAGCAGCCAAGTTTCAGGCCGAACGGGACGGGAGCTGTTTTTT.

As to this clonotype: A single base separates this from a much larger clone, so it may be a read error. This rearrangement joins TRBV29-1 to TRBJ2-5; D unclear. Per germline, CDR1 SQVTM and CDR2 ANQGSEA. The CDR3 totals 12 residues. The CDR3 loop reads CGVEWLVETQYF. As DNA, the CDR3 is TGCGGCGTTGAGTGGCTAGTAGAGACCCAGTACTTC. Full variable domain (rest looked up from reference TRBV29-1 and TRBJ2-5): SAVISQKPSRDICQRGTSLTIQCQVDSQVTMMFWYRQQPGQSLTLIATANQGSEATYESGFVIDKFPISRPNLTFSTLTVSNMSPEDSSIYLCGVEWLVETQYFGPGTRLLVL.